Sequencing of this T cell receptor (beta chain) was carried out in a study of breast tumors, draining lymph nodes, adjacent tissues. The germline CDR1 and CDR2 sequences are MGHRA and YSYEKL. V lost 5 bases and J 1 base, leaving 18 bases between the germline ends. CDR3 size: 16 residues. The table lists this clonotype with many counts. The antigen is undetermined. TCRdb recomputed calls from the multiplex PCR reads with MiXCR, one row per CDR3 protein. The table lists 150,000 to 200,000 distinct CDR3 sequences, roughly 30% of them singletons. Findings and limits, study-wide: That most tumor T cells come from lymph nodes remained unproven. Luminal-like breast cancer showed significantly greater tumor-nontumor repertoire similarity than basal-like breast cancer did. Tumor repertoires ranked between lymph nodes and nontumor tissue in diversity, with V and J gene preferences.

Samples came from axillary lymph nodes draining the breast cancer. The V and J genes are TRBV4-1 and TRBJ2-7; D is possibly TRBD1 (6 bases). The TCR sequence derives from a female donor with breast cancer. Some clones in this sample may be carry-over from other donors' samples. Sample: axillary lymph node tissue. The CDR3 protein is CASSTRTARNSYEQYF. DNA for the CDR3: TGCGCCAGCAGCACCCGGACAGCTAGGAATTCCTACGAGCAGTACTTC.